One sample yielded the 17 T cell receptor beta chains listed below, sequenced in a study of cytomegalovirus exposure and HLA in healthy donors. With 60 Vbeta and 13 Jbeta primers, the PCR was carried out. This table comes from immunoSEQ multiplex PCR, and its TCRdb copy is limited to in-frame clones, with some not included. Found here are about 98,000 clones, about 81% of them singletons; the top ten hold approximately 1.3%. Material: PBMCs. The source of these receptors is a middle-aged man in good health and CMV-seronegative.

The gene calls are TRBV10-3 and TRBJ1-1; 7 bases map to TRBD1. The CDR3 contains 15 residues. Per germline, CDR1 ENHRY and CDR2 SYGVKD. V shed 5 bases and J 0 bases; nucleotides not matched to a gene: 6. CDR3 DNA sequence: TGTGCCATCAGTCGGACAGGACAGATGAACACTGAAGCTTTCTTT. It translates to CAISRTGQMNTEAFF.

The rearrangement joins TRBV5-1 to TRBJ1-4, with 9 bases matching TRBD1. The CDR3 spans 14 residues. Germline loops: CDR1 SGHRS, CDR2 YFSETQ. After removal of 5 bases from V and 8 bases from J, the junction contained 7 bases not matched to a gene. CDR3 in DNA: TGCGCCAGCAGAACCGGGACAGGGACAGAAAAACTGTTTTTT. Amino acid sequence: CASRTGTGTEKLFF.

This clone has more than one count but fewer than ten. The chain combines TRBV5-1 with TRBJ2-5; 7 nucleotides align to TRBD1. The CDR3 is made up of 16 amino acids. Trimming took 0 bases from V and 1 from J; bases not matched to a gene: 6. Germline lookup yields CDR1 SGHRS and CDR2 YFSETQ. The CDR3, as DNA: TGCGCCAGCAGCTTGGGACAGGGCCTCACCCAAGAGACCCAGTACTTC. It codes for CASSLGQGLTQETQYF. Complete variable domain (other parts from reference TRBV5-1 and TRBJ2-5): KAGVTQTPRYLIKTRGQQVTLSCSPISGHRSVSWYQQTPGQGLQFLFEYFSETQRNKGNFPGRFSGRQFSNSRSEMNVSTLELGDSALYLCASSLGQGLTQETQYFGPGTRLLVL.

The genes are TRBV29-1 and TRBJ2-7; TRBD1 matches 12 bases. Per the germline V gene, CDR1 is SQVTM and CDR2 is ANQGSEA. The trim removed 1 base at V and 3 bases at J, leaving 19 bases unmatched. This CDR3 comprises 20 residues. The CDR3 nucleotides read TGCAGCGTTGAAGCCTTCCTAGGGACAGGGGGCCGGGGTAGGCACTACGAGCAGTACTTC. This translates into CSVEAFLGTGGRGRHYEQYF.

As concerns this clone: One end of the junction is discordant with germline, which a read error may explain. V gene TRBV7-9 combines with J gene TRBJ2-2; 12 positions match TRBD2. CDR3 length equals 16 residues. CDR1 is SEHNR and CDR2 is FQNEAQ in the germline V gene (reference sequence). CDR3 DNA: TGTTCCAGCAGGCGCCGGGGACTAGCGGGTCCCGGGGAGCTGTTTTTT. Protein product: CSSRRRGLAGPGELFF.

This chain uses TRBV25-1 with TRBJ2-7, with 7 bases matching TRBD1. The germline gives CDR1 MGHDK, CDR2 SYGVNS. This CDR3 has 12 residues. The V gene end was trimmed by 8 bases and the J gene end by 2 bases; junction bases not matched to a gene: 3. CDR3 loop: CASLDRAYEQYF. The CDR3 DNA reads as TGTGCCAGCCTAGACAGGGCCTACGAGCAGTACTTC.

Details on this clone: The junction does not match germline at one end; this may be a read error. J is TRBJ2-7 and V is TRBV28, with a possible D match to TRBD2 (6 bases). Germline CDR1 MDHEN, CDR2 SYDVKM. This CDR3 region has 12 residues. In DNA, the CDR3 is TGTGCCACTAGTACCGGGGGACTTAACGGGATTTTC. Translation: CATSTGGLNGIF.

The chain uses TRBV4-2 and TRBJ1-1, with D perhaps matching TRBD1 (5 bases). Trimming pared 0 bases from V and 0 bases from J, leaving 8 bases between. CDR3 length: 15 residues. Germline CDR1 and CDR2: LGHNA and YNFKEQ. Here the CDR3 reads CASSQERQMNTEAFF. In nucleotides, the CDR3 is TGTGCCAGCAGCCAAGAAAGACAGATGAACACTGAAGCTTTCTTT.

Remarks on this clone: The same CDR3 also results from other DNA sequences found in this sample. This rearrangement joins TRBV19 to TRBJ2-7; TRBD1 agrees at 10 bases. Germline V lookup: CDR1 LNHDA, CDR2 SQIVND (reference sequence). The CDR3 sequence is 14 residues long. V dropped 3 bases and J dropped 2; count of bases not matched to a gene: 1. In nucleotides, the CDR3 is TGTGCCAGTAGTATTGGGACAGGGGCCTACGAGCAGTACTTC. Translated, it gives CASSIGTGAYEQYF.

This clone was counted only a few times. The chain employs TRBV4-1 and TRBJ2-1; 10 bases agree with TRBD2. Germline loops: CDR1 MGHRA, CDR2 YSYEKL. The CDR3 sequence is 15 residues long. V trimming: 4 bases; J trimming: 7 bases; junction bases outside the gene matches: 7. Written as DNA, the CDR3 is TGCGCCAGCAGCCCTACTAGCGGGGCTACTAATGAGCAGTTCTTC. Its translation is CASSPTSGATNEQFF.

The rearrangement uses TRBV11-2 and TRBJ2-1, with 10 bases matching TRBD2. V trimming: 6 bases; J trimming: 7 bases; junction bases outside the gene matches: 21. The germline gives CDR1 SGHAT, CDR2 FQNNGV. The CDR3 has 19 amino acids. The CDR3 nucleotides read TGTGCCAGCAGTCAGAGCGGAGTTGTTAGCGGGGGGTCTGGGAATGAGCAGTTCTTC. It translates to CASSQSGVVSGGSGNEQFF.

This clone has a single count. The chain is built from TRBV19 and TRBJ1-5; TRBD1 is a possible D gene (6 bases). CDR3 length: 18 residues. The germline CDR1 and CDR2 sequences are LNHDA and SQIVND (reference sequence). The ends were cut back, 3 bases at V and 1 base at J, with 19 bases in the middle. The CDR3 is CASSIPPRTGLSNQPQHF. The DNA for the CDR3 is TGTGCCAGTAGTATCCCCCCGCGCACAGGGTTAAGCAATCAGCCCCAGCATTTT. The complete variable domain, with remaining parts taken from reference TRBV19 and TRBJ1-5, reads DGGITQSPKYLFRKEGQNVTLSCEQNLNHDAMYWYRQDPGQGLRLIYYSQIVNDFQKGDIAEGYSVSREKKESFPLTVTSAQKNPTAFYLCASSIPPRTGLSNQPQHFGDGTRLSIL.

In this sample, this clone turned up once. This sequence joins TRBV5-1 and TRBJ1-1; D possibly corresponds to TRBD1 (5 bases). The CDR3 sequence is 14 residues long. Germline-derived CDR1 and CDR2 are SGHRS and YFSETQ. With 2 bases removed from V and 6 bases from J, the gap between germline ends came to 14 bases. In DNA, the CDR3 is TGCGCCAGCAGCTTCGGCGGGGACCTACCTGAAGCTTTCTTT. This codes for CASSFGGDLPEAFF.

Here the CDR3 reads CATGTTYEQYF. For the CDR3, the DNA is TGTGCCACGGGGACTACCTACGAGCAGTACTTC. The rearrangement links TRBV28 to TRBJ2-7, with 7 bases fitting TRBD2. This CDR3 is built from 11 residues. Germline V gene data show CDR1 as MDHEN and CDR2 as SYDVKM. V gave up 10 bases and J gave up 2 bases; unmatched junction bases: 2.

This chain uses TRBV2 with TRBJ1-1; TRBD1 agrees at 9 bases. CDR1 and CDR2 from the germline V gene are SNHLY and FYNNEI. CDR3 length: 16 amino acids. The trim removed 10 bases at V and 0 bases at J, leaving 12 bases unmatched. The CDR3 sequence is CAKNRGLVSMNTEAFF. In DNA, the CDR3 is TGTGCCAAGAACAGGGGGCTGGTGTCTATGAACACTGAAGCTTTCTTT.

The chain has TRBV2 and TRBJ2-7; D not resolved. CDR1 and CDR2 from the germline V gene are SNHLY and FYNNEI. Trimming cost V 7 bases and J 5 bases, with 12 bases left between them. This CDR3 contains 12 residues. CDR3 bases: TGTGCCAGCAAACGGCAGGTTGACGAGCAGTACTTC. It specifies CASKRQVDEQYF. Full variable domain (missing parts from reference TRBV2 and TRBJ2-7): EPEVTQTPSHQVTQMGQEVILRCVPISNHLYFYWYRQILGQKVEFLVSFYNNEISEKSEIFDDQFSVERPDGSNFTLKIRSTKLEDSAMYFCASKRQVDEQYFGPGTRLTVT.

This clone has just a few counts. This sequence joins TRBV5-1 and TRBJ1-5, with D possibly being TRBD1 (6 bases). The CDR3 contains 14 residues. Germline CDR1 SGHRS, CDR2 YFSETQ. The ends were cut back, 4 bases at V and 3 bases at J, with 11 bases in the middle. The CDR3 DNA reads TGCGCCAGCAGCCTCCAGGGGAACAATCAGCCCCAGCATTTT. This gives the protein CASSLQGNNQPQHF. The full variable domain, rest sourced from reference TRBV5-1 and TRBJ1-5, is KAGVTQTPRYLIKTRGQQVTLSCSPISGHRSVSWYQQTPGQGLQFLFEYFSETQRNKGNFPGRFSGRQFSNSRSEMNVSTLELGDSALYLCASSLQGNNQPQHFGDGTRLSIL.